This T cell receptor beta chain was profiled in a study of T cell responses to AZD1222 COVID-19 vaccine (dated by TCRdb to 2020 to 2022). Regarding the study in general: A total of more than 230 trial participants underwent TCR sequencing, of whom 207 had received two doses of AZD1222 and around 25 had received two doses of the MenACWY control vaccine. Trial participants were enrolled by age into 18-55, 56-69 and 70-plus year subgroups, with around 140, 26 and 57 TCR-sequenced participants respectively.

The time point label on this specimen signifies: about 28 days (+/-7) after the second vaccine dose. AZD1222 recipients with second doses at about 4 weeks or about 12 weeks were pooled, because spike-specific TCR depth and breadth did not differ between schedules. The vaccinee samples were drawn from two UK trials, COV001 and COV002, one of which was a single-blind randomized controlled phase 2/3 trial testing AZD1222 (ChAdOx1 nCoV-19) in healthy adults. For TCRbeta chain sequencing, PBMC samples were collected from trial participants at day 0 and at day 28 after the second dose. Measured from the cysteine to the phenylalanine, the CDR3 is 14 residues long. The read is trimmed to its CDR3 DNA, 42 bases read in frame from base 1. CDR1 and CDR2, looked up from the germline V gene, are SGHTA and FQGTGA. V and J are trimmed by 2 bases and 7 bases, and the gene matches miss 2 bases of the junction. Note on this clone: The antigen this receptor binds is unknown. There are no base qualities to consult, and no much larger clone falls within one base.

The full study reports these points: Nearly half of unique spike-specific TCRs reportedly recognized epitopes outside regions mutated in the B.1.351 and B.1.1.7 variants. Participants were mostly white British and included more females than males, and it was suggested by the authors that clonal diversity may have been underestimated. Conclusions about previously exposed vaccinees are limited, since just five or six AZD1222 recipients were seropositive for SARS-CoV-2 at baseline. A significant rise in spike-specific TCR breadth and depth was observed after two AZD1222 doses relative to day 0 and relative to MenACWY recipients. No day 14 peak-response samples were available, so repertoires were characterized only after the peak T cell response. The 56-69-year group was small, and its depth increase did not reach significance, likely because of low power. CD4 TCRs associated with the vaccine covered the entire spike protein, and the dominant responses were in regions 160-218 and 743-854.

The CDR3 regions of human TCRbeta chains were analyzed by immunosequencing. From the authors' description of their analysis: TCRs in the repertoires were matched against a reference library of SARS-CoV-2-specific TCRs that had been generated with the MIRA antigen-specificity platform. Breadth was defined as the fraction of unique TCRs that were SARS-CoV-2-associated, and depth was defined as the fraction of total T cells that were SARS-CoV-2-associated. Using the MIRA data, each spike-specific TCR was assigned both to the spike region to which the TCR was reactive and to a CD4 or CD8 class. Log10-transformed breadth and depth values were compared by one-way ANOVA with Sidak's multiple comparisons tests. This is the immuneACCESS table as TCRdb keeps it, with only in-frame sequences that have V and J called. A part of the clones is gone; compared with another copy, unresolved V genes explain less than half, and the rest is unexplained. D and trimming come from the DNA, and the V and J calls and clone size come from that table. The sample table records about 160,000 clones; 85% to 95% of these occur just once. The ten top clones hold under 6% of the sample.

The sequenced sample was peripheral blood, obtained 28 days after the second AZD1222 dose. The rearrangement joined TRBV7-3 to TRBJ2-1, with 10 bases in between that match TRBD2. This TCR was sampled from an adult who received the AZD1222 COVID-19 vaccine. Read as DNA, the sequence is TGTGCCAGCAGCTTATGGGGACTAGCGAATGAGCAGTTCTTC. Translated, it reads CASSLWGLANEQFF.